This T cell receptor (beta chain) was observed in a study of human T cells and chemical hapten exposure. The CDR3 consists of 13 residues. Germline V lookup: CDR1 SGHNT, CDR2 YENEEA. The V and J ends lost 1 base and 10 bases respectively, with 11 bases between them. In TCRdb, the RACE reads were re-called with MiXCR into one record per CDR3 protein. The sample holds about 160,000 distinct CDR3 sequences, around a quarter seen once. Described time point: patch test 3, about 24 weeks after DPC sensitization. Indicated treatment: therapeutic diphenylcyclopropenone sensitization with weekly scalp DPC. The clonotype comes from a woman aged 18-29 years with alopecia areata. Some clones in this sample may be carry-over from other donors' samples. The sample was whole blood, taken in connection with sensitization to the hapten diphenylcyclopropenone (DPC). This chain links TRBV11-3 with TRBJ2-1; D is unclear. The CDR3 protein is CASSLGPRWEQFF. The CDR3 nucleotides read TGTGCCAGCAGCTTAGGTCCCCGGTGGGAGCAGTTCTTC.